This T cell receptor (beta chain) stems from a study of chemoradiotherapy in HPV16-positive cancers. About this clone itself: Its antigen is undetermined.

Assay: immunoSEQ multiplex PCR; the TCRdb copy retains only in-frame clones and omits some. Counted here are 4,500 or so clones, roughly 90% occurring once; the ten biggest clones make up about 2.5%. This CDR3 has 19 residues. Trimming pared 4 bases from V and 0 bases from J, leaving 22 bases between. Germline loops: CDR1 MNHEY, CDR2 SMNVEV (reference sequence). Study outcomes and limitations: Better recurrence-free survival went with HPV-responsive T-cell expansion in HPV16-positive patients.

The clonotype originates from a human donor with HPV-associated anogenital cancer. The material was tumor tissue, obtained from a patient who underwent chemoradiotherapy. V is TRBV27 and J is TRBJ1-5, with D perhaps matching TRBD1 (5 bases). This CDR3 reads CASSSRRTATVNSNQPQHF. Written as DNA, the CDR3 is TGTGCCAGCAGTTCCAGACGGACGGCGACAGTCAATAGCAATCAGCCCCAGCATTTT.